The 18 T cell receptor beta chains below all came from one sample that was sequenced in a study of T cell responses to AZD1222 COVID-19 vaccine. Profiled with immunoSEQ multiplex PCR; TCRdb holds only in-frame clones, not every one. The data hold more than 90,000 clones, with roughly 90% observed a single time. Sequencing was performed on peripheral blood, taken 28 days after the second AZD1222 dose. These receptor sequences come from an adult who received the AZD1222 COVID-19 vaccine.

The V and J genes are TRBV11-2 and TRBJ1-2, with D maybe TRBD1 (6 bases). The CDR3 runs 15 residues. Germline values: CDR1 SGHAT, CDR2 FQNNGV. Trimming took off 1 base at V and 2 bases at J, with 11 bases between the two ends. CDR3 bases: TGTGCCAGCAGCTTAGTTAACACAGGGAACTATGGCTACACCTTC. The encoded protein is CASSLVNTGNYGYTF.

This chain connects TRBV19 to TRBJ1-2, with TRBD1 as a possible D gene (6 bases). CDR3 length: 14 residues. Germline V gene lookup returns CDR1 LNHDA and CDR2 SQIVND (reference sequence). The V end lost 3 bases, the J end lost 5 bases, and 13 bases lay between the germline ends. The CDR3 here is CASSISRGLYGYTF. CDR3 DNA: TGTGCCAGTAGTATTTCTCGGGGGCTTTATGGCTACACCTTC.

The gene calls are TRBV7-9 and TRBJ1-2, with 7 positions matching TRBD1. CDR3 length: 12 residues. V shed 7 bases, J shed 13 bases, and the junction held 12 bases outside the gene matches. CDR1 SEHNR and CDR2 FQNEAQ come from the germline V gene (reference sequence). CDR3 sequence reads: CASTIPGQAATF. DNA for the CDR3: TGTGCCAGCACGATACCTGGACAGGCCGCCACCTTC.

The chain employs TRBV12-3 or TRBV12-4 and TRBJ1-2; D is unclear. The CDR3 has 13 amino acids. Trimming stripped 0 bases from V and 8 bases from J, with 10 bases between. The CDR3 DNA sequence: TGTGCCAGCAGTTTAGCGGACTCCGTAGGCTACACCTTC. It translates to CASSLADSVGYTF.

The gene calls are TRBV4-1 and TRBJ2-7; 7 bases match TRBD2. This CDR3 spans 15 amino acids. V dropped 0 bases and J dropped 2; count of bases not matched to a gene: 4. Germline CDR1 is MGHRA and CDR2 is YSYEKL. The CDR3 sequence is CASSQDSAGTYEQYF. For the CDR3, the DNA is TGCGCCAGCAGCCAAGATTCAGCGGGAACCTACGAGCAGTACTTC.

The rearrangement uses TRBV10-1 and TRBJ2-7; D ambiguous. The germline V gene encodes CDR1 WNHNN and CDR2 SYGVQD (reference sequence). The CDR3 runs 11 residues. The CDR3 loop reads CAWQTNYEQYF. The DNA for the CDR3 is TGCGCTTGGCAGACGAACTACGAGCAGTACTTC.

The J gene is TRBJ1-4, the V gene TRBV4-1, with TRBD1 identical over 9 bases. V shed 4 bases and J 0 bases; nucleotides not matched to a gene: 3. Looked up from germline, CDR1 is MGHRA and CDR2 is YSYEKL. The CDR3 consists of 16 residues. For the CDR3, the DNA is TGCGCCAGCAGCCCCAGACAGGGGGCAACTAATGAAAAACTGTTTTTT. Amino acids: CASSPRQGATNEKLFF.

V and J are TRBV7-9 and TRBJ2-7; D may be TRBD1 (5 bases). V lost 4 bases and J lost 4, with 14 bases in between. Germline CDR1 is SEHNR and CDR2 is FQNEAQ (reference sequence). The CDR3 has 14 residues. CDR3 amino acids: CASSSTGSGYEQYF. CDR3 in DNA: TGTGCCAGCAGCTCCACAGGATCCGGATACGAGCAGTACTTC.

This rearrangement joins TRBV15 to TRBJ2-3; D uncertain. Trimming removed 0 bases at V and 1 base at J, with 5 bases between. CDR3 length: 14 residues. The V gene's germline CDR1 is LNHNV and CDR2 YYDKDF (reference sequence). Here the CDR3 DNA reads TGTGCCACCAGCAGAGACCACGGCACAGATACGCAGTATTTT. It specifies CATSRDHGTDTQYF.

This sequence joins TRBV19 and TRBJ1-6; no reliable D call. CDR1 is LNHDA, CDR2 SQIVND, per germline (reference sequence). This CDR3 has 16 amino acids. Between the trimmed V and J ends, which lost 6 bases and 9 bases, there was a span of 21 bases. For the CDR3, the DNA is TGTGCCAGTAGGGACGGAGCCCGTCTGTACAGTTCACCCCTCCACTTT. Its translation is CASRDGARLYSSPLHF. Variable domain in full (rest from reference TRBV19 and TRBJ1-6): DGGITQSPKYLFRKEGQNVTLSCEQNLNHDAMYWYRQDPGQGLRLIYYSQIVNDFQKGDIAEGYSVSREKKESFPLTVTSAQKNPTAFYLCASRDGARLYSSPLHFGNGTRLTVT.

This clone appeared once. The chain links TRBV5-6 to TRBJ2-3; D is possibly TRBD2 (5 bases). The length of the CDR3 is 16 residues. V lost 1 base to trimming and J lost 2 bases, with 14 bases between them. Germline V lookup: CDR1 SGHDT, CDR2 YYEEEE. The CDR3 sequence: CASSLRPSRATDTQYF. The CDR3 bases are TGTGCCAGCAGCTTGAGGCCTAGCCGTGCCACAGATACGCAGTATTTT.

The sample holds a few counts of this clone. The rearrangement uses TRBV5-4 and TRBJ1-1, with a tentative D call TRBD1 (5 bases). Germline assignment: CDR1 SGHNT and CDR2 YYREEE (reference sequence). Trimming took 2 bases from V and 5 from J, leaving 10 bases between them. The CDR3 has 13 residues. This chain's CDR3 is CASSFLGGTEAFF. Here the CDR3 DNA reads TGTGCCAGCAGCTTCTTGGGGGGGACTGAAGCTTTCTTT.

V and J are TRBV7-2 and TRBJ2-7; D may be TRBD1 or TRBD2 (6 bases each). Trimming left V 5 bases short and J 3 bases short, with 14 bases between. CDR1 SGHTA and CDR2 FQGNSA come from the germline V gene. The CDR3 runs to 14 residues. CDR3 sequence (DNA): TGTGCCAGCAGCCAGGGGACGGGAGTCTACGAGCAGTACTTC. It specifies CASSQGTGVYEQYF. The full variable domain, completed using reference TRBV7-2 and TRBJ2-7, is GAGVSQSPSNKVTEKGKDVELRCDPISGHTALYWYRQSLGQGLEFLIYFQGNSAPDKSGLPSDRFSAERTGGSVSTLTIQRTQQEDSAVYLCASSQGTGVYEQYFGPGTRLTVT.

The V gene is TRBV9, the J gene TRBJ1-2; perhaps TRBD1 as D (6 bases). The germline V and J ends were trimmed by 0 bases and 5 bases, with 20 bases remaining between them. CDR1 and CDR2 (germline): SGDLS, YYNGEE. The CDR3 sequence is 17 residues long. CDR3 region: CASSVEQGPNPRYGYTF. CDR3 DNA sequence: TGTGCCAGCAGCGTAGAACAGGGTCCGAATCCTAGGTATGGCTACACCTTC. Supplemented by reference TRBV9 and TRBJ1-2, the full variable domain reads DSGVTQTPKHLITATGQRVTLRCSPRSGDLSVYWYQQSLDQGLQFLIQYYNGEERAKGNILERFSAQQFPDLHSELNLSSLELGDSALYFCASSVEQGPNPRYGYTFGSGTRLTVV.

In its sample, this clone was seen a few times. V is TRBV18 and J is TRBJ2-7; 8 bases line up with TRBD1. The CDR3 has 14 residues. Germline CDR1 reads KGHSH; CDR2 reads LQKENI. V gave up 3 bases and J gave up 2 bases; unmatched junction bases: 3. The CDR3 DNA follows: TGTGCCAGCTCACCCGACAGGGGAGCCTACGAGCAGTACTTC. Residues: CASSPDRGAYEQYF.

This clone appeared once. This chain connects TRBV7-9 to TRBJ1-1; 7 bases align to TRBD1. This CDR3 is 11 amino acids long. CDR1 is SEHNR and CDR2 is FQNEAQ in the germline V gene (reference sequence). V gave up 5 bases and J gave up 11 bases; unmatched junction bases: 5. CDR3 DNA: TGTGCCAGCAGCGACGACAGGGAGGCTTTCTTT. Amino acids: CASSDDREAFF. Full variable domain (remainder filled in from reference TRBV7-9 and TRBJ1-1): DTGVSQNPRHKITKRGQNVTFRCDPISEHNRLYWYRQTLGQGPEFLTYFQNEAQLEKSRLLSDRFSAERPKGSFSTLEIQRTEQGDSAMYLCASSDDREAFFGQGTRLTVV.

The chain couples TRBV14 to TRBJ2-5; 11 bases fit TRBD2. The germline gives CDR1 SGHDN, CDR2 FVKESK. The CDR3 runs to 15 residues. V dropped 1 base and J dropped 7; count of bases not matched to a gene: 5. For the CDR3, the DNA is TGTGCCAGCAGCCAAGGGCTAGCGGGGGGAACGACCCAGTACTTC. It yields the protein CASSQGLAGGTTQYF.

V is TRBV19 and J is TRBJ2-7; a weak D match, TRBD1 (5 bases). Trimming shortened V by 3 bases and J by 3 bases, and 12 bases separated the two germline ends. CDR1 and CDR2 (germline): LNHDA, SQIVND (reference sequence). The CDR3 has 14 amino acids. CDR3 region: CASSIHDSRYEQYF. The CDR3, as DNA: TGTGCCAGTAGTATTCACGACAGCCGCTACGAGCAGTACTTC.